The next 3 T cell receptor beta chains were all read from a single sample in a study of shared clonotypes between healthy human individuals. CD45RO-negative CD8 cells positively selected for CCR7 made up the naive population, which excluded terminally differentiated effector memory CD45RA+ cells. The repertoire was sequenced with immunoSEQ multiplex PCR; TCRdb's copy has only in-frame clones and lacks some. The table has approximately 600,000 clones, approximately 95% seen once; the top ten hold 0.095% to 0.14%. The source material was naive CD8+ T cells sorted from blood. Every receptor here comes from a woman between 25 and 40 years old in good health.

The CDR3 region has the DNA TGTGCCAGCAGTCTCTCAGGGGTGGGCCAGCCCCAGCATTTT. Protein: CASSLSGVGQPQHF. The chain carries TRBV27 and TRBJ1-5; D may be TRBD1 (6 bases). V was pared by 5 bases and J by 7 bases, with 15 bases between. This CDR3 has 14 amino acids. CDR1 and CDR2 from the germline V gene are MNHEY and SMNVEV (reference sequence).

Of note for this clone: Other DNA variants within this sample encode the same CDR3. V and J are TRBV5-8 and TRBJ2-7, with unresolved D. The germline V gene has CDR1 SGHTS and CDR2 YDEGEE. CDR3 length equals 12 residues. V was pared by 0 bases and J by 2 bases, with 3 bases between. For the CDR3, the DNA is TGTGCCAGCAGCTTGGCGCCCTACGAGCAGTACTTC. Translated, it gives CASSLAPYEQYF.

This clone was seen once. The chain uses TRBV11-2 and TRBJ2-7; D is possibly TRBD1 (5 bases). The germline V gene encodes CDR1 SGHAT and CDR2 FQNNGV. The length of the CDR3 is 15 residues. The V gene lost 1 base and the J gene lost 4 bases, with 14 bases spanning the gap. The CDR3 here is CASSLGAGRTYEQYF. The CDR3 coding sequence is TGTGCCAGCAGCTTAGGGGCAGGGCGCACGTACGAGCAGTACTTC.